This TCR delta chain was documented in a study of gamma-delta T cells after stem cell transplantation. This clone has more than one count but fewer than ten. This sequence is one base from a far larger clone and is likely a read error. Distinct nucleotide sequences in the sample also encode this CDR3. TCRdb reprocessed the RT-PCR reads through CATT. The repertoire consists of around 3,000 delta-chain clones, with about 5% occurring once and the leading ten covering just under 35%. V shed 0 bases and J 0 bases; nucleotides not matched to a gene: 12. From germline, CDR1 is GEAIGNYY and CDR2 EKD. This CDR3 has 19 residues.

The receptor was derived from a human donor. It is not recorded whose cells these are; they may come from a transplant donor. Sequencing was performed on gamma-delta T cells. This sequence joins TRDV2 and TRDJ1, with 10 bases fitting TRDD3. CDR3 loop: CACDTVGGGYAEYTDKLIF. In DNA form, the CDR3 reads TGTGCCTGTGACACCGTTGGGGGGGGATACGCGGAGTACACCGATAAACTCATCTTT.